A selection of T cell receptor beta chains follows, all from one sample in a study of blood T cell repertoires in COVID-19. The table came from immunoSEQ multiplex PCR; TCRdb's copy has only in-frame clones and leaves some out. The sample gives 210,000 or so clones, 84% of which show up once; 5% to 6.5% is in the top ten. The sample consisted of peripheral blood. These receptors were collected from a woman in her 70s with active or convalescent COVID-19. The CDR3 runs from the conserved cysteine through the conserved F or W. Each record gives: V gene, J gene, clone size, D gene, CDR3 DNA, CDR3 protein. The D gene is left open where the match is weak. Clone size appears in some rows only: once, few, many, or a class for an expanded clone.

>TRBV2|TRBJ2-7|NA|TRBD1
TGTGCCAGCGGAGGACAGGGCTATTCGTACGAGCAGTACTTC
CASGGQGYSYEQYF
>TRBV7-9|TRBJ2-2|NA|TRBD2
TGTGCCAGCAGCTTAGGACTAGCGGCCACCGGGGAGCTGTTTTTT
CASSLGLAATGELFF
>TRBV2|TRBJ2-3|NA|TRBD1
TGTGCCAGCAGTAACCGAACAGGGGGAGATACGCAGTATTTT
CASSNRTGGDTQYF
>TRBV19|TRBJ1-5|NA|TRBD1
TGTGCCAGTAGTATGGGACAGCAGCCCCAGCATTTT
CASSMGQQPQHF
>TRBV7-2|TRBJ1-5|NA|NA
TGTGCCAGCAGCTTACGCCTTGGCGGGATGCGGCCCCAGCATTTT
CASSLRLGGMRPQHF
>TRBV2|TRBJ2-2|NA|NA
TGTGCCAGCTATAAGGGAGGAAACACCGGGGAGCTGTTTTTT
CASYKGGNTGELFF
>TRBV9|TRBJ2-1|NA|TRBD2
TGTGCCAGCAGCGCCCGACTAGCGGGAGGAGGTGAGCAGTTCTTC
CASSARLAGGGEQFF
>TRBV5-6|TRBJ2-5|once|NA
TGTGCCAGCAGCTTGGGGCGGGTCCAAGAGACCCAGTACTTC
CASSLGRVQETQYF
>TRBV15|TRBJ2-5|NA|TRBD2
TGTGCCACCAGGACTAGCGGGAGGGTCGGGCAAGAGACCCAGTACTTC
CATRTSGRVGQETQYF
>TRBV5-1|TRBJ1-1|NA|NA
TGCGCCAGCAGCTCGGAGAGGAACACTGAAGCTTTCTTT
CASSSERNTEAFF
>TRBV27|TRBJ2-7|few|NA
TGTGCCAGCAGTTTATCCGGACAGACCTACGAGCAGTACTTC
CASSLSGQTYEQYF
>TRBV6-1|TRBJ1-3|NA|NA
TGTGCCAGCATCCGAGACAGCAGCTCTGGAAACACCATATATTTT
CASIRDSSSGNTIYF
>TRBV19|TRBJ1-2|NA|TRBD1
TGTGCCAGTAGTATACGGGACAGGCCCTATGGCTACACCTTC
CASSIRDRPYGYTF
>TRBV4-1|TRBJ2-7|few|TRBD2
TGCGCCAGCAGCCAAGCGCTAGCGGGCCTCGAGCAGTACTTC
CASSQALAGLEQYF
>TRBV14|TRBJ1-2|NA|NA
TGTGCCAGCAGCCAAGGAACAGGGCCCTATGGCTACACCTTC
CASSQGTGPYGYTF
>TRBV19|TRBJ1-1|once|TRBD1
TGTGCGTCTGCCCGGAGGGCAGGGGGAATAGGCACTGAAGCTTTCTTT
CASARRAGGIGTEAFF
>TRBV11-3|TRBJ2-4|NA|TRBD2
TGTGCCAGCAGCCCTCCCGGACCTAGCGGGAGGGCCCTAGCCAAAAACATTCAGTACTTC
CASSPPGPSGRALAKNIQYF
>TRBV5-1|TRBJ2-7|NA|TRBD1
TGCGCCAGCAGCTTGGGATGGGACAGGCCCTACGAGCAGTACTTC
CASSLGWDRPYEQYF
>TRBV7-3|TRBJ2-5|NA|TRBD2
TGTGCCAGCAGCTCTACGTGGGGGGGGACCCAGTACTTC
CASSSTWGGTQYF
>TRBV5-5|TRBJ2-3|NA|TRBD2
TGTGCCAGCAGACCTAGCGGGAGGCCCACAGATACGCAGTATTTT
CASRPSGRPTDTQYF
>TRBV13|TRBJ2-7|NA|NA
TGTGCCAGCAGCTCTCCAGGGTCTCGCGAGCAGTACTTC
CASSSPGSREQYF
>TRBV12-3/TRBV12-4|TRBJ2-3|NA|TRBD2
TGTGCCAGCACCAGCCAACTAGCGGCTACGCAGTATTTT
CASTSQLAATQYF